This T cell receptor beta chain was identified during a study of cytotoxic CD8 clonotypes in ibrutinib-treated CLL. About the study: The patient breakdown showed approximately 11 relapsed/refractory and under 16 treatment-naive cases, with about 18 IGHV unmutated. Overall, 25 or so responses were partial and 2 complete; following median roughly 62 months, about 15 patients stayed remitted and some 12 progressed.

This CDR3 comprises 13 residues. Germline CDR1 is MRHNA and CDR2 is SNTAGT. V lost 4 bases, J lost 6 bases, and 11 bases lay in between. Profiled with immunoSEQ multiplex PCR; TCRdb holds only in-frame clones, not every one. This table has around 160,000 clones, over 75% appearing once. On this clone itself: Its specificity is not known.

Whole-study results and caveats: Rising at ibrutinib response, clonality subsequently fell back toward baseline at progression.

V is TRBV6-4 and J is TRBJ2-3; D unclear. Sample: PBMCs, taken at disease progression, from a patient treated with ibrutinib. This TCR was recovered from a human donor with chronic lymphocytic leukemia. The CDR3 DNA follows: TGTGCCAGCAGTGCCAGGTTGGAGGATACGCAGTATTTT. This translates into CASSARLEDTQYF.